This entry describes one T cell receptor beta chain. With 7 bases removed from V and 2 bases from J, the gap between germline ends came to 15 bases. The germline V gene encodes CDR1 SNHLY and CDR2 FYNNEI. The CDR3 extends over 15 amino acids. This sample stems from a study of blood T cell repertoires in COVID-19. Across the study: PBMCs, B-cell-depleted T cells, or T cells provided the cDNA or gDNA that made up the material.

Per the original data handling: Amplification from reference gene primers served as the basis for estimated nucleated cell counts. Using immunoSEQ multiplex PCR, the repertoire was profiled, and TCRdb retains in-frame clones only, with some absent. V and J calls and clone size are given by that table; D and trimming were obtained from the DNA. Of about 270,000 clones in the sample, 75% to 90% were seen once. Adults between about 18 and 89 years of age took part from some 25 US areas. Cohort placement rested on clinical history that participants reported themselves. The sequenced sample was PBMCs or T cells enriched from blood (not recorded which). This chain joins TRBV2 and TRBJ1-5, with D perhaps TRBD1 (6 bases). The receptor's source is a woman younger than 45 with acute COVID-19. The CDR3 nucleotides are TGTGCCAGCACCTTGACAGGCTTGGGCAATCAGCCCCAGCATTTT. Amino acid sequence: CASTLTGLGNQPQHF.